This TCR beta chain is from a study of control samples from healthy donors and cancer patients. This clone has only one observation. Measured with immunoSEQ multiplex PCR; TCRdb has only the in-frame clones, and not every one. The sample shows 98,000 or so clones, roughly 90% of them seen only once. Between the trimmed V and J ends, which lost 1 base and 2 bases, there was a span of 8 bases. From germline, CDR1 is SGHDN and CDR2 FVKESK. The length of the CDR3 is 14 residues. The chain employs TRBV14 and TRBJ1-2; tentative D call: TRBD1 (6 bases). The specimen was blood. This receptor was identified in an older woman in good health. The CDR3 DNA follows: TGTGCCAGCAGCCAAGGCGACAGGAACTATGGCTACACCTTC. It translates to CASSQGDRNYGYTF.